This TCR beta chain was retrieved from a study of T cell repertoires in cytomegalovirus infection. Background on the study: Public TCR beta signatures marked donors with CMV infection and the matching HLA.

CDR1 is LNHDA and CDR2 is SQIVND in the germline V gene (reference sequence). The CDR3 runs to 18 residues. With V trimmed by 6 bases and J by 5 bases, 16 bases remained unmatched. MiXCR, run by TCRdb on the reads, gives a single entry per CDR3 protein. The repertoire holds 500,000 or so distinct CDR3 sequences, with 15% to 20% as singletons. General study findings and limits: What dominated the ex vivo response were HLA-C-restricted CMV-specific TCR beta clonotypes. Public TCR beta family frequency separated CMV-and-HLA carriers, including in an independent cohort.

In the case of this clonotype: Its antigen is as yet unknown.

The sequencing sample was made of CD8+ T cells from PBMCs. The chain joins TRBV19 to TRBJ2-1; 10 bases agree with TRBD2. This receptor was taken from a human donor in good health (CMV status not recorded). Some clones in this sample may be carry-over from other donors' samples. CDR3 coding DNA: TGTGCCAGTAGCCTCCCCAGCGGGAGGGCCGTAATCCACAATGAGCAGTTCTTC. Its translation is CASSLPSGRAVIHNEQFF.